The rows below give T cell receptor beta chains drawn from one sample of a study of blood T cells in healthy people across ages. TCRdb used MiXCR to reprocess the 5' RACE reads, holding one entry per CDR3 protein. The sample has around 1,000,000 distinct CDR3 sequences, approximately 26% seen once. The same data also went into a second study, on T cells of mothers and their children.

The sample comprised blood. Receptor source: a girl aged 2-10 years in good health. CDR3s include the opening cysteine and the closing phenylalanine or tryptophan. Fields, in order: CDR3 DNA, CDR3 protein, V gene, clone size, D gene, J gene. D genes are given only for firm matches. Not all rows give a size; the values are once, few, many and, for expanded clones, a class.

cdr3_nt: TGTGCCAGCAGTTCGACCAGGGGCGCTGGGGCCAACGTCCTGACTTTC; cdr3_aa: CASSSTRGAGANVLTF; v_call: TRBV12-3/TRBV12-4; clone_size: few; d_call: .; j_call: TRBJ2-6
cdr3_nt: TGCGCCAGCAAAAGGACAGGGGAGGAAGGAGAGACCCAGTACTTC; cdr3_aa: CASKRTGEEGETQYF; v_call: TRBV5-1; clone_size: .; d_call: TRBD1; j_call: TRBJ2-5
cdr3_nt: TGCAGTACAGGAGGGGACTATGGCTACACCTTC; cdr3_aa: CSTGGDYGYTF; v_call: TRBV20-1; clone_size: few; d_call: .; j_call: TRBJ1-2
cdr3_nt: TGCAGTGCTAATTCCGGGACTAGCGGGAGGCCCTACGAGCAGTACTTC; cdr3_aa: CSANSGTSGRPYEQYF; v_call: TRBV20-1; clone_size: .; d_call: TRBD2; j_call: TRBJ2-7
cdr3_nt: TGTGCCAGCAGCTTTACCAGGACTAGCACAGATACGCAGTATTTT; cdr3_aa: CASSFTRTSTDTQYF; v_call: TRBV5-8; clone_size: few; d_call: .; j_call: TRBJ2-3
cdr3_nt: TGCAGCGTTGCCAAAGATAACTATGGCTACACCTTC; cdr3_aa: CSVAKDNYGYTF; v_call: TRBV29-1; clone_size: .; d_call: .; j_call: TRBJ1-2
cdr3_nt: TGTGCCAGCTACTCAGGTCACCTAGCGGGGTTCCACTACAATGAGCAGTTCTTC; cdr3_aa: CASYSGHLAGFHYNEQFF; v_call: TRBV21-1; clone_size: .; d_call: .; j_call: TRBJ2-1
cdr3_nt: TGTGCCAGCAGCTTGAGAGGAAGTGGCGACGAGCAGTACTTC; cdr3_aa: CASSLRGSGDEQYF; v_call: TRBV7-3; clone_size: few; d_call: .; j_call: TRBJ2-7
cdr3_nt: TGTGCCAGCAGTTCCGTGGCCTCCTACGAGCAGTACTTC; cdr3_aa: CASSSVASYEQYF; v_call: TRBV28; clone_size: .; d_call: .; j_call: TRBJ2-7
cdr3_nt: TGTGCCAGCAGCGTAACGTTGAGTGGGGAGCGGGAAAACACCGGGGAGCTGTTTTTT; cdr3_aa: CASSVTLSGERENTGELFF; v_call: TRBV9; clone_size: .; d_call: TRBD2; j_call: TRBJ2-2
cdr3_nt: TGTGCCAGCCGACCCCAGCGGGCAACCTACGAGCAGTACTTC; cdr3_aa: CASRPQRATYEQYF; v_call: TRBV28; clone_size: few; d_call: .; j_call: TRBJ2-7
cdr3_nt: TGTGCCAGCAGTTTATATCGAAGCGGAAAAGAGACCCAGTACTTC; cdr3_aa: CASSLYRSGKETQYF; v_call: TRBV28; clone_size: .; d_call: .; j_call: TRBJ2-5
cdr3_nt: TGTGCCAGCAGTCATCCCGGCAGGGGGCTTGACAAAAACATTCAGTACTTC; cdr3_aa: CASSHPGRGLDKNIQYF; v_call: TRBV5-4; clone_size: .; d_call: TRBD1; j_call: TRBJ2-4
cdr3_nt: TGTGCCAGCAGCTTTCGAGCGGGAGGCCCCTACGAGCAGTACTTC; cdr3_aa: CASSFRAGGPYEQYF; v_call: TRBV5-6; clone_size: few; d_call: TRBD2; j_call: TRBJ2-7
cdr3_nt: TGTGCCAGCACCCGGGGACCGAGTGTCCAAGAGACCCAGTACTTC; cdr3_aa: CASTRGPSVQETQYF; v_call: TRBV7-9; clone_size: .; d_call: .; j_call: TRBJ2-5
cdr3_nt: TGTGCCAGCAGTTACGGGGCAGGGACTCTAGGGCAGTACTTC; cdr3_aa: CASSYGAGTLGQYF; v_call: TRBV6-5; clone_size: few; d_call: .; j_call: TRBJ2-7
cdr3_nt: TGCAGTGCCGAAACTAGAGCGGGAGACGAGCAGTACTTC; cdr3_aa: CSAETRAGDEQYF; v_call: TRBV20-1; clone_size: .; d_call: TRBD2; j_call: TRBJ2-7
cdr3_nt: TGTGCCAGCAGGCAAATATCTATGGGCTACACCTTC; cdr3_aa: CASRQISMGYTF; v_call: TRBV3-1; clone_size: few; d_call: .; j_call: TRBJ1-2
cdr3_nt: TGTGCCAGCAGTGAATCGCCCTATGGCTACACCTTC; cdr3_aa: CASSESPYGYTF; v_call: TRBV25-1; clone_size: few; d_call: .; j_call: TRBJ1-2
cdr3_nt: TGTGCCAGCAGTTTATCCGGCGGGGTAACAGATACGCAGTATTTT; cdr3_aa: CASSLSGGVTDTQYF; v_call: TRBV12-3/TRBV12-4; clone_size: .; d_call: .; j_call: TRBJ2-3
cdr3_nt: TGCAGCGCCGCGGGTGGGCGCAATTCACCCCTCCACTTT; cdr3_aa: CSAAGGRNSPLHF; v_call: TRBV29-1; clone_size: few; d_call: .; j_call: TRBJ1-6
cdr3_nt: TGTGCCAGCAGCCCAACCGCAGGGGAAGGTCAGCCCCAGCATTTT; cdr3_aa: CASSPTAGEGQPQHF; v_call: TRBV12-3/TRBV12-4; clone_size: once; d_call: .; j_call: TRBJ1-5
cdr3_nt: TGTGCCAGCAAGTGGGGTAACAATGAGCAGTTCTTC; cdr3_aa: CASKWGNNEQFF; v_call: TRBV7-9; clone_size: .; d_call: .; j_call: TRBJ2-1
cdr3_nt: TGCGCCAGCAGCTTGGGACTAGCGGGGGGTTGGTCCTACAATGAGCAGTTCTTC; cdr3_aa: CASSLGLAGGWSYNEQFF; v_call: TRBV5-1; clone_size: .; d_call: TRBD2; j_call: TRBJ2-1
cdr3_nt: TGTGCCAGCAGCCAGGATTTGAGGGGGACCCAGCATTTT; cdr3_aa: CASSQDLRGTQHF; v_call: TRBV4-2; clone_size: .; d_call: .; j_call: TRBJ1-5
cdr3_nt: TGTGCCAGCAGCCCCGAGCCGGCAACTAATGAAAAACTGTTTTTT; cdr3_aa: CASSPEPATNEKLFF; v_call: TRBV7-6; clone_size: .; d_call: .; j_call: TRBJ1-4
cdr3_nt: TGTGCCAGCAGCTTCTTTACCGGGGAACCTATGAACACTGAAGCTTTCTTT; cdr3_aa: CASSFFTGEPMNTEAFF; v_call: TRBV7-9; clone_size: .; d_call: .; j_call: TRBJ1-1
cdr3_nt: TGTGCCAGCAGCCCAGAGGTCCCACTAGCTGTAGAGACCCAGTACTTC; cdr3_aa: CASSPEVPLAVETQYF; v_call: TRBV7-2; clone_size: few; d_call: .; j_call: TRBJ2-5
cdr3_nt: TGTGCCAGCAGCGCCCTAGTTAGCTCCGGGACACCCACCGGCAACTATGGCTACACCTTC; cdr3_aa: CASSALVSSGTPTGNYGYTF; v_call: TRBV9; clone_size: .; d_call: .; j_call: TRBJ1-2
cdr3_nt: TGTGCCAGCAGCCCCGTAGGGACAGGGGGCCCAGATACGCAGTATTTT; cdr3_aa: CASSPVGTGGPDTQYF; v_call: TRBV7-9; clone_size: few; d_call: TRBD1; j_call: TRBJ2-3
cdr3_nt: TGTGCCAGCAGCCTGGGACTAGCGGGGATATTAAGCACAGATACGCAGTATTTT; cdr3_aa: CASSLGLAGILSTDTQYF; v_call: TRBV3-1; clone_size: few; d_call: TRBD2; j_call: TRBJ2-3